The 3 T cell receptor beta chains below come from one sample, sequenced in a study of blood T cells in healthy people across ages. A second PCR of roughly 6 to 12 cycles used a sample-barcoded 5' primer and a J-beta primer mix. A single record per CDR3 protein comes from TCRdb applying MiXCR to the 5' RACE reads. The table records 800,000 to 950,000 distinct CDR3 sequences, 25% to 35% of them present only once. This sample was also put to use in a study of T cells of mothers and their children.

Sequencing was done on a sample of blood. The receptors shown here come from a woman aged 40 to 50 in good health.

Comment on this clonotype: This clone may be a read error of a much larger clone one base away. The V call is TRBV12-3 or TRBV12-4, the J call TRBJ2-7; D is possibly TRBD1 or TRBD2 (5 bases each). This CDR3 has 13 residues. Trimming took 9 bases from V and 3 from J, leaving 15 bases between them. Written as DNA, the CDR3 is TGTGCCAGGAGTAAGGGGACGTTCTACGAGCAGTACTTC. It is translated as CARSKGTFYEQYF.

Here the CDR3 DNA reads TGTGCCAGCAGTCCCCGCTTCGGTAGCAATCAGCCCCAGCATTTT. Encoded protein: CASSPRFGSNQPQHF. This chain links TRBV12-3 or TRBV12-4 with TRBJ1-5; no clear D gene. The CDR3 has 15 amino acids. V was pared by 5 bases and J by 0 bases, with 11 bases between.

The table lists this clonotype with a few counts. V gene TRBV6-6 combines with J gene TRBJ1-1; possibly TRBD1 for D (5 bases). The CDR3 loop spans 15 amino acids. Germline values: CDR1 MNHNY, CDR2 SVGAGI (reference sequence). Trimming left V 5 bases short and J 0 bases short, with 13 bases between. The CDR3 DNA reads TGTGCCAGCAGTAAGACAGAGATCATGAACACTGAAGCTTTCTTT. Its protein is CASSKTEIMNTEAFF.